These 6 T cell receptor beta chains share one sample of origin, sequenced in a study of T cell clonotyping in hematopoietic cell transplantation. Here immunoSEQ multiplex PCR was the method, and the copy in TCRdb shows in-frame clones only, minus some. The sample carries approximately 26,000 clones, 84% recorded once. As for time point: recipient sample about 28 days before transplant, after cytoreduction. The sample here was peripheral blood mononuclear cells, taken before stem cell transplant. The receptors come from an older woman with acute myeloid leukemia. Some clones in this sample may be carry-over from other donors' samples.

This clone has just a few counts. V gene TRBV2 combines with J gene TRBJ1-5; TRBD1 might be the D (5 bases). Germline CDR1 is SNHLY and CDR2 is FYNNEI. The CDR3 is made up of 14 amino acids. V gave up 0 bases and J gave up 4 bases, with 7 bases separating them. This CDR3 is CASSEAGRNQPQHF. CDR3 nucleotides: TGTGCCAGCAGTGAAGCGGGACGAAATCAGCCCCAGCATTTT. Full variable domain (remainder filled in from reference TRBV2 and TRBJ1-5): EPEVTQTPSHQVTQMGQEVILRCVPISNHLYFYWYRQILGQKVEFLVSFYNNEISEKSEIFDDQFSVERPDGSNFTLKIRSTKLEDSAMYFCASSEAGRNQPQHFGDGTRLSIL.

The rearrangement uses TRBV11-3 and TRBJ2-2; possible D gene TRBD1, 5 bases. Germline V gene lookup returns CDR1 SGHNT and CDR2 YENEEA. V was clipped by 5 bases and J by 6 bases, with 19 bases between them. The CDR3 extends over 16 amino acids. As DNA, the CDR3 is TGTGCCAGCAGCCTCAGGCTAGGGGCAAGCGCCGGGGAGCTGTTTTTT. This gives the protein CASSLRLGASAGELFF.

V and J are TRBV7-9 and TRBJ2-3; the D is unclear. The germline gives CDR1 SEHNR, CDR2 FQNEAQ (reference sequence). The CDR3 has 12 amino acids. The V and J ends lost 8 bases and 4 bases respectively, with 10 bases between them. The CDR3 here is CASGLKSDTQYF. The CDR3, as DNA: TGTGCCAGCGGCCTTAAGTCAGATACGCAGTATTTT.

The V gene is TRBV7-3, the J gene TRBJ2-6, with D possibly being TRBD1 (6 bases). From germline, CDR1 is SGHTA and CDR2 FQGTGA. V shed 5 bases and J shed 4 bases, with 12 bases lying between them. This CDR3 spans 15 amino acids. The CDR3 bases are TGTGCCAGCAGCCTACAGGGTGCCGGGGCCAACGTCCTGACTTTC. Protein sequence: CASSLQGAGANVLTF.

This chain joins TRBV19 and TRBJ1-2; D is unclear. From germline, CDR1 is LNHDA and CDR2 SQIVND (reference sequence). The CDR3 has 11 amino acids. V lost 3 bases, J lost 7 bases, and 6 bases lay in between. The CDR3 is CASSMKLGYTF. In DNA form, the CDR3 reads TGTGCCAGTAGTATGAAGCTTGGCTACACCTTC.

This chain joins TRBV7-2 and TRBJ1-1; 9 positions agree with TRBD1. The junction had 7 bases not matched to a gene; V was cut back by 5 bases and J by 3 bases. CDR1 SGHTA and CDR2 FQGNSA come from the germline V gene. The CDR3 totals 15 residues. The CDR3 bases are TGTGCCAGCAGCCCGTACAGGGGGCGCGACACTGAAGCTTTCTTT. As protein: CASSPYRGRDTEAFF.